Presented here are 4 T cell receptor beta chains from one specimen sequenced in a study of OX40 agonist ivuxolimab in advanced cancers. The assay was immunoSEQ multiplex PCR, and TCRdb's table has in-frame clones only and misses some. The table lists some 46,000 clones, approximately 91% of them singletons. The input for sequencing was CD4+ or CD8+ T cells sorted from blood, taken in a trial of the OX40 agonist ivuxolimab. The receptors were sampled from an adult with an advanced solid tumor such as melanoma, head and neck, liver or kidney cancer.

This chain joins TRBV9 and TRBJ2-3, with D uncertain. The ends were cut back, 3 bases at V and 4 bases at J, with 9 bases in the middle. The CDR3 covers 13 residues. Germline loops: CDR1 SGDLS, CDR2 YYNGEE. The CDR3 sequence: CASSAWIADTQYF. In DNA form, the CDR3 reads TGTGCCAGCAGCGCTTGGATCGCAGATACGCAGTATTTT.

The V and J genes are TRBV7-3 and TRBJ2-1; TRBD1 matches at 7 bases. Losses at the gene ends were 5 bases for V and 4 bases for J; bases not matched to a gene: 11. This CDR3 contains 16 residues. Germline CDR1 reads SGHTA; CDR2 reads FQGTGA. The CDR3 region has the DNA TGTGCCAGCAGCCTCCCCCGAGGGGGCGAGTACAATGAGCAGTTCTTC. As protein: CASSLPRGGEYNEQFF.

V is TRBV6-4 and J is TRBJ2-3; perhaps TRBD2 as D (6 bases). The germline V and J ends were trimmed by 4 bases and 1 base, with 12 bases remaining between them. Germline V lookup: CDR1 MRHNA, CDR2 SNTAGT. The CDR3 sequence is 15 residues long. CDR3 DNA sequence: TGTGCCAGCAGTGCCAACGGCGGGGGCACAGATACGCAGTATTTT. Amino acid sequence: CASSANGGGTDTQYF.

The V gene is TRBV27, the J gene TRBJ2-5, with TRBD2 matching over 10 bases. Germline-derived CDR1 and CDR2 are MNHEY and SMNVEV (reference sequence). This CDR3 region has 18 residues. V lost 5 bases to trimming and J lost 4 bases; unmatched junction nucleotides: 16. This chain's CDR3 is CASSAAPAGGPSGETQYF. Written as DNA, the CDR3 is TGTGCCAGCAGTGCCGCACCAGCGGGGGGGCCGAGTGGAGAGACCCAGTACTTC.